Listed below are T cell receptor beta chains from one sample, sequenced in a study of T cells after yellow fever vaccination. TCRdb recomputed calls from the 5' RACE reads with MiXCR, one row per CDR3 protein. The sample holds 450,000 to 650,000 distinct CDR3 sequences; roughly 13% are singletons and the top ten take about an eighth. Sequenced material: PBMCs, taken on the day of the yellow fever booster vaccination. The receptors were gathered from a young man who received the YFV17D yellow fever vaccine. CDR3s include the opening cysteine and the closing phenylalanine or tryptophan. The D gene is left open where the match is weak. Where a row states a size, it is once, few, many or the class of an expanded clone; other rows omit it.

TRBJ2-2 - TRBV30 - TGTGCCTGGAGTGGCAGTCGGTCCGGGGAGCTGTTTTTT CAWSGSRSGELFF
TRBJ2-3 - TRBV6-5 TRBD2 TGTGCCAGCAGTTATGGTAGCGGGAGGGATACGCAGTATTTT CASSYGSGRDTQYF
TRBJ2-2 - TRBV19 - TGTGCCATAGGGACCGCGAACACCGGGGAGCTGTTTTTT CAIGTANTGELFF
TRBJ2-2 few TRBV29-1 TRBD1 TGCAGCGTTGTTGGACAGGTCAACGGGGAGCTGTTTTTT CSVVGQVNGELFF
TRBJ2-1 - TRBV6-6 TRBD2 TGTGCCAGCAGGACAGCGGGAGTTGCTGAGCAGTTCTTC CASRTAGVAEQFF
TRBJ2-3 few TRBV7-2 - TGTGCCAGCAGCTTCTGGAGGGGGGATACGCAGTATTTT CASSFWRGDTQYF
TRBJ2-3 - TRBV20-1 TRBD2 TGCAGTGCTAGAGCTTCTAGCGGGAGGGACACAGATACGCAGTATTTT CSARASSGRDTDTQYF
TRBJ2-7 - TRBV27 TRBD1 TGTGCCAGCAGTTTAAAGGGACAGGCCAAAGGAGGGGAGCAGTACTTC CASSLKGQAKGGEQYF
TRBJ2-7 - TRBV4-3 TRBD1 TGCGCCAGCAGCCAAGAGTTCCCGGGACAGGGGGACTACGAGCAGTACTTC CASSQEFPGQGDYEQYF
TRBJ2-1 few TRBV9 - TGTGCCAGCAGCGTAGGGAGTAATGAGCAGTTCTTC CASSVGSNEQFF
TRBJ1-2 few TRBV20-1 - TGCAGTGCTAGAGTGGCCGCTCCCTATGGCTACACCTTC CSARVAAPYGYTF
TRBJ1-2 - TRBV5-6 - TGTGCCAGCAGCTTGGATACAGCCCCGGGCTATGGCTACACCTTC CASSLDTAPGYGYTF
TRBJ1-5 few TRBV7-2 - TGTGCCAGCAGCTTACTCCCAGGGGATCAGCCCCAGCATTTT CASSLLPGDQPQHF
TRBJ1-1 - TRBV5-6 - TGTGCCAGCAGCTTCGCACAGCTCCTGAACACTGAAGCTTTCTTT CASSFAQLLNTEAFF
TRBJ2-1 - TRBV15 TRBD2 TGTGCCACCAGCAGAACCGGGACTAGCGGGAGTGGCTATGAGCAGTTCTTC CATSRTGTSGSGYEQFF
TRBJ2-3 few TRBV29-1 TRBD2 TGCAGCGTTTCTGGGGGTCGTCGAGAGAGCGGGAGGCCCGATACGCAGTATTTT CSVSGGRRESGRPDTQYF
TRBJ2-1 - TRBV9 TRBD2 TGTGCCAGCAGCGTAGATGGCGGGAGCTCCCTCGAGCAGTTCTTC CASSVDGGSSLEQFF
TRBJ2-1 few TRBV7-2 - TGTGCCAGCAGCCGATTGGCGGGAAGTAATGAGCAGTTCTTC CASSRLAGSNEQFF
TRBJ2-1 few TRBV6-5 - TGTGCCAGCAGTTCTAGCGCTACCCAGTTCTTC CASSSSATQFF
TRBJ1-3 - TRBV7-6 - TGTGCCAGCAGCTTAGGTACAGGGAACTCTGGAAACACCATATATTTT CASSLGTGNSGNTIYF
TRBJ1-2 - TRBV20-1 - TGCAGTGCGAGGAGGGAGGAATTACCTGGCTACACCTTC CSARREELPGYTF
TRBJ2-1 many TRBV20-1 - TGCAGTGCCCGTTTAGGGATCTCCTACAATGAGCAGTTCTTC CSARLGISYNEQFF
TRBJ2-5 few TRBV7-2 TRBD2 TGTGCCGGGAGACTTGAGGCGGGAGGGCACGAGACCCAGTACTTC CAGRLEAGGHETQYF
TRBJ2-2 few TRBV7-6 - TGTGCCAGCACCCTCGGGACATCCCTAAGGGTGCACACCGGGGAGCTGTTTTTT CASTLGTSLRVHTGELFF
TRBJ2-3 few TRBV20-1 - TGCAGTGCTGGTAAATCCGCCGCGGATACGCAGTATTTT CSAGKSAADTQYF
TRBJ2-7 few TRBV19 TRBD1 TGTGCCAGTAGTATAGCGAGGGGGCCCGGCTACGAGCAGTACTTC CASSIARGPGYEQYF
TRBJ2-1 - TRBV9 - TGTGCCAGCAGCGTAGGGGAGTTATTCCCTTACAATGAGCAGTTCTTC CASSVGELFPYNEQFF
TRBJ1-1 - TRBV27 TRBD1 TGTGCCAGCAGTTTTATAGGCCCACAGGGGATCACTGAAGCTTTCTTT CASSFIGPQGITEAFF
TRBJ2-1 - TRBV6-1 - TGTGCCAGCAGCGCTAATAGATTAAGCTCCTACAATGAGCAGTTCTTC CASSANRLSSYNEQFF
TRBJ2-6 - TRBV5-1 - TGCGCCAGCAGCTTTAGTATCGCTGGGGCCAACGTCCTGACTTTC CASSFSIAGANVLTF
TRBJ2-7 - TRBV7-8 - TGTGCCAGCAGTAAAAAAGAGGGGTCCTCCAACTTCTACGAGCAGTACTTC CASSKKEGSSNFYEQYF
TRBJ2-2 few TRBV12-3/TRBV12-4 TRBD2 TGTGCCAGCAGTCCAGCGGGAGTCGGGACCGGGGAGCTGTTTTTT CASSPAGVGTGELFF
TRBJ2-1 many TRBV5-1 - TGCGCCAGCAGCTTGGATGGGGGCGCCTACAATGAGCAGTTCTTC CASSLDGGAYNEQFF
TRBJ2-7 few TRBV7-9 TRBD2 TGTGCCAGCAGCCCAACTAGCGGGAGAGGTTACGAGCAGTACTTC CASSPTSGRGYEQYF
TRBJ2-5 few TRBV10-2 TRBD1 TGCGCCAGCAGGCTCTCGACAGGGTACCAAGAGACCCAGTACTTC CASRLSTGYQETQYF
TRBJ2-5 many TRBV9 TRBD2 TGTGCCAGCAGCGTAGCTGGGGGGGTTGGAGAGACCCAGTACTTC CASSVAGGVGETQYF
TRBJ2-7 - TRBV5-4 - TGTGCCAGCAGCTTGGCTGTTCTCAGGGACGAGCAGTACTTC CASSLAVLRDEQYF
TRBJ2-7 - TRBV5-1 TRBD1 TGCGCCAGCAGCCAAAACCGACAGGGGCTTTCCTACGAGCAGTACTTC CASSQNRQGLSYEQYF
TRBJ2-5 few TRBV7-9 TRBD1 TGTGCCAGCAGCCAAACAGGGGCGAGGGAGACCCAGTACTTC CASSQTGARETQYF
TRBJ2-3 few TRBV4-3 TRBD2 TGCGCCAGCAGCTCTTCGTGGCTAGCGGGAAAGACAGATACGCAGTATTTT CASSSSWLAGKTDTQYF
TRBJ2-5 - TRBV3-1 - TGTGCCAGCAGCCAAGTTACCATGGGGGGCGAGACCCAGTACTTC CASSQVTMGGETQYF
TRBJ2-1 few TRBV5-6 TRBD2 TGTGCCAGCAGCTTGGAGGCTAGCGGGAGTGTCTACAATGAGCAGTTCTTC CASSLEASGSVYNEQFF
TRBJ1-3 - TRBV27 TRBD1 TGTGCCAGCAGTTCTTCCGGGACAGGGGAGGAACCTGGAAACACCATATATTTT CASSSSGTGEEPGNTIYF
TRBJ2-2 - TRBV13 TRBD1 TGTGCCAGCAGCACTCTCAGGGGGTCACCCGGGGAGCTGTTTTTT CASSTLRGSPGELFF
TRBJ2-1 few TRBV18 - TGTGCCAGCTCACCGGGACACGGTAACAATGAGCAGTTCTTC CASSPGHGNNEQFF
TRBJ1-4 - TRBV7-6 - TGTGCCAGCAGCTTAGCGAACACGGCAACTAATGAAAAACTGTTTTTT CASSLANTATNEKLFF
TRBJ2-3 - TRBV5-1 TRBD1 TGCGCCAGCAGCTTGTCGACAGGGGGTGATACGCAGTATTTT CASSLSTGGDTQYF
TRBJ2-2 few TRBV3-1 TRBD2 TGTGCCAGCAGCCTCTACGGGAGGGCCGGAACCGGGGAGCTGTTTTTT CASSLYGRAGTGELFF
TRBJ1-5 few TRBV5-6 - TGTGCCAGCGCTGGGGCACCCAATCAGCCCCAGCATTTT CASAGAPNQPQHF
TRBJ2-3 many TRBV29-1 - TGCAGCGTTGACGAGAGCACAGATACGCAGTATTTT CSVDESTDTQYF
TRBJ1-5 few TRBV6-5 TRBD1 TGTGCCAGCAGTTACCCCCGGGACAGTGACGGTAGCAATCAGCCCCAGCATTTT CASSYPRDSDGSNQPQHF
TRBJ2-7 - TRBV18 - TGTGCCAGCTCACCATCGGTGGGGGGATACGAGCAGTACTTC CASSPSVGGYEQYF
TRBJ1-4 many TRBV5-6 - TGTGCCAGCAGCTTGCCAACTAATGAAAAACTGTTTTTT CASSLPTNEKLFF
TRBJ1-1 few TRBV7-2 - TGTGCCAGCAGTCCCCAATGGGGATCCGACACTGAAGCTTTCTTT CASSPQWGSDTEAFF
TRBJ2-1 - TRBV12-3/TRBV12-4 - TGTGCCAGCAGTTACACCGAACTAGGTAATGAGCAGTTCTTC CASSYTELGNEQFF